Listed here is a single TCR beta chain. The data derive from a study of low-dose radiotherapy and immunotherapy resistance in tumors. Turning to the study itself: Treatment of Cohort 1 consisted of 0.5 Gy per fraction every 2 weeks, adding up to 6.5 Gy.

With a V-primer adapter and a constant-region primer, TCRs were amplified for around 20 PCR cycles. TCRdb passed the reads through MiXCR, listing each CDR3 protein once. The table has some 52,000 distinct CDR3 sequences, around a third seen once; the top ten hold 8.2%. Time point indicated: after trial treatment. The treatment here: LDRT plus nivolumab, ipilimumab, low-dose cyclophosphamide and aspirin (RACIN trial). Eligibility was restricted to patients presenting with advanced solid tumors that lacked tumor-infiltrating lymphocytes. Germline loops: CDR1 DFQATT, CDR2 SNEGSKA (reference sequence). V lost 5 bases, J lost 2 bases, and 9 bases lay in between. CDR3 size: 12 residues.

The TCR originated in a male donor with rectosigmoid adenocarcinoma. The material was PBMCs, obtained after low-dose radiotherapy plus immunotherapy. This chain uses TRBV20-1 with TRBJ2-5; no firm D call. In DNA, the CDR3 is TGCAGTGCTCAAAACTATCAAGAGACCCAGTACTTC. Its protein product is CSAQNYQETQYF.